The 16 T cell receptor beta chains given below trace back to one sample, sequenced in a study of blood T cell repertoires in COVID-19. The method was immunoSEQ multiplex PCR; TCRdb's version includes in-frame clones alone and lacks a portion of them. The data contain about 210,000 clones, approximately 85% of them seen just once; the ten biggest clones take up around 2.5%. Sequencing was performed on peripheral blood. Every receptor here comes from a woman between 65 and 79 years old with COVID-19, enrolled during active disease.

The chain employs TRBV19 and TRBJ2-1; D may be TRBD1 (5 bases). This CDR3 is built from 17 residues. With 3 bases removed from V and 2 bases from J, the gap between germline ends came to 17 bases. Per germline, CDR1 LNHDA and CDR2 SQIVND (reference sequence). The CDR3 here is CASSIRWSRGPYNEQFF. The CDR3 DNA follows: TGTGCCAGTAGTATCCGGTGGTCTAGGGGTCCCTACAATGAGCAGTTCTTC.

V is TRBV7-9 and J is TRBJ1-5, with D tentatively TRBD1 (6 bases). Between the trimmed V and J ends, which lost 5 bases and 0 bases, there was a span of 17 bases. Germline V gene sequence: CDR1 SEHNR, CDR2 FQNEAQ (reference sequence). This CDR3 region has 17 residues. CDR3 residues: CASSPGWTANSNQPQHF. In DNA form, the CDR3 reads TGTGCCAGCAGCCCTGGTTGGACAGCAAATAGCAATCAGCCCCAGCATTTT.

The V and J genes are TRBV29-1 and TRBJ1-4, with a possible D match to TRBD1 (5 bases). The CDR3 is 13 residues long. Germline values: CDR1 SQVTM, CDR2 ANQGSEA. Trimming took 4 bases from V and 8 from J, leaving 14 bases between them. The DNA for the CDR3 is TGCAGCGTTGCATCGGGGGTCGGGGAAAAACTGTTTTTT. It specifies CSVASGVGEKLFF.

The rearrangement links TRBV5-1 to TRBJ2-3; D gene unclear. CDR1 is SGHRS and CDR2 is YFSETQ in the germline V gene. V lost 4 bases and J lost 2, with 11 bases in between. CDR3 length: 14 residues. CDR3 coding DNA: TGCGCCAGCAGCCAACAGAAAAACACAGATACGCAGTATTTT. Translation: CASSQQKNTDTQYF.

The chain couples TRBV6-5 to TRBJ1-2; 8 bases are a match to TRBD1. Looked up from germline, CDR1 is MNHEY and CDR2 is SVGAGI. V gave up 8 bases and J gave up 6 bases; unmatched junction bases: 11. The CDR3 extends over 14 amino acids. The CDR3 region is CASVFYQGADGYTF. CDR3 bases: TGTGCCAGCGTCTTCTATCAGGGGGCGGATGGCTACACCTTC.

The gene calls are TRBV6-5 and TRBJ1-6; unclear D gene. CDR1 and CDR2 from the germline V gene are MNHEY and SVGAGI. The V end lost 2 bases, the J end lost 6 bases, and 11 bases lay between the germline ends. CDR3 length equals 15 residues. CDR3 DNA: TGTGCCAGCAGTTACGTCCAGGCCACTAATTCACCCCTCCACTTT. The encoded protein is CASSYVQATNSPLHF.

This rearrangement joins TRBV19 to TRBJ2-3, with D unclear. Germline V gene lookup returns CDR1 LNHDA and CDR2 SQIVND (reference sequence). V was shortened by 4 bases and J by 6 bases, with 8 bases between the two germline ends. CDR3 length: 12 amino acids. The CDR3 sequence: CASSNGYDTQYF. CDR3 coding DNA: TGTGCCAGTAGTAACGGGTATGATACGCAGTATTTT.

V usage is TRBV5-1 and J usage is TRBJ2-1; the match to TRBD2 covers 7 bases. The V gene's germline CDR1 is SGHRS and CDR2 YFSETQ. CDR3 length equals 14 residues. J gave up 8 bases and V 1 base, and 6 bases lay outside the gene matches. The CDR3 loop is CASSLSSGRDEQFF. CDR3 sequence (DNA): TGCGCCAGCAGCTTGTCTTCAGGGAGGGATGAGCAGTTCTTC.

The V and J genes are TRBV27 and TRBJ1-1, with unresolved D. V dropped 6 bases and J dropped 6 bases, with 14 bases sitting between them. The V gene's germline CDR1 is MNHEY and CDR2 SMNVEV (reference sequence). The CDR3 spans 13 residues. The CDR3 loop reads CASSLPGGPEAFF. The DNA for the CDR3 is TGTGCCAGCAGCCTCCCGGGAGGGCCTGAAGCTTTCTTT.

The chain carries TRBV11-1 and TRBJ1-1, with 7 bases matching TRBD1. V lost 5 bases and J lost 0; bases outside the gene matches: 3. This CDR3 has 14 amino acids. Germline loops: CDR1 SGHAT, CDR2 FQDESV (reference sequence). This CDR3 is CASSLQGMNTEAFF. The CDR3 nucleotides read TGTGCCAGCAGCCTACAGGGGATGAACACTGAAGCTTTCTTT.

The chain links TRBV7-9 to TRBJ2-1; the D gene is possibly TRBD1 (5 bases). Germline assignment: CDR1 SEHNR and CDR2 FQNEAQ (reference sequence). V was pared by 4 bases and J by 7 bases, with 14 bases between. The CDR3 sequence is 14 residues long. The CDR3 reads CASSWGQIGNEQFF. Written as DNA, the CDR3 is TGTGCCAGCAGCTGGGGCCAAATCGGGAATGAGCAGTTCTTC.

The V gene is TRBV29-1, the J gene TRBJ1-2, with a tentative D call TRBD1 (6 bases). This CDR3 spans 13 amino acids. Deletions cut 7 bases from V and 4 bases from J, with 16 bases between. Per the germline V gene, CDR1 is SQVTM and CDR2 is ANQGSEA. CDR3 in amino acids: CSAAQGLVYGYTF. CDR3 coding DNA: TGCAGCGCCGCACAGGGATTGGTCTATGGCTACACCTTC. Variable domain in full (rest from reference TRBV29-1 and TRBJ1-2): SAVISQKPSRDICQRGTSLTIQCQVDSQVTMMFWYRQQPGQSLTLIATANQGSEATYESGFVIDKFPISRPNLTFSTLTVSNMSPEDSSIYLCSAAQGLVYGYTFGSGTRLTVV.

The CDR3 bases are TGTGCCAGCAGCCAAGAGAGGGTTGGCACAGATACGCAGTATTTT. Protein: CASSQERVGTDTQYF. This chain uses TRBV14 with TRBJ2-3; tentative D call: TRBD2 (5 bases). The CDR3 loop spans 15 amino acids. In germline, CDR1 is SGHDN, CDR2 FVKESK. Trimming pared 0 bases from V and 1 base from J, leaving 8 bases between.

J is TRBJ1-4 and V is TRBV4-3; 11 bases agree with TRBD1. Germline values: CDR1 LGHNA, CDR2 YSLEER. The CDR3 has 20 residues. The trim removed 2 bases at V and 0 bases at J, leaving 11 bases unmatched. CDR3 bases: TGCGCCAGCAGCCAACACTTACCGGGACAGGGGGGCCCAACTAATGAAAAACTGTTTTTT. Protein sequence: CASSQHLPGQGGPTNEKLFF.

Comments on this clone: The junction and the germline gene differ at one end; a read error may be behind it. This rearrangement joins TRBV7-3 to TRBJ1-2; TRBD1 matches 7 bases. Germline loops: CDR1 SGHTA, CDR2 FQGTGA. The length of the CDR3 is 14 residues. CDR3 nucleotide sequence: TGTGCCAGCAGCATAACCGGGACAGACTATGGCTACACCTTC. Encoded protein: CASSITGTDYGYTF.

The chain has TRBV19 and TRBJ1-3; perhaps TRBD1 as D (5 bases). Per germline, CDR1 LNHDA and CDR2 SQIVND (reference sequence). The CDR3 covers 15 residues. V gave up 6 bases and J gave up 0 bases, with 12 bases separating them. In DNA form, the CDR3 reads TGTGCCAGTAGCCGTTCGACAGCCTCTGGAAACACCATATATTTT. It specifies CASSRSTASGNTIYF.